This T cell receptor (beta chain) was profiled in a study of shared clonotypes between healthy human individuals. Overall study context: The study enrolled a couple of women and three men aged 18 to 49.

After removal of 4 bases from V and 7 bases from J, the junction contained 0 bases not matched to a gene. CDR1 and CDR2 from the germline V gene are MNHNS and SASEGT. CDR3 length: 12 residues. Note on this clone: Antigen: not known.

Study-wide results and caveats: Sampling was confined to blood; repertoires within tissues likely differ.

Here immunoSEQ multiplex PCR was the method, and the copy in TCRdb shows in-frame clones only, minus some. The sample lists 330,000 or so clones, around 67% occurring once. Sequencing was done on a sample of memory CD4+ T cells sorted from blood. The sample's subset: CD45RA-negative fraction. The receptor was derived from a young man in good health. This chain connects TRBV6-1 to TRBJ2-2; 7 bases align to TRBD2. In nucleotides, the CDR3 is TGTGCCAGCAGTGCGGGAGGCGGGGAGCTGTTTTTT. It translates to CASSAGGGELFF.